The 16 T cell receptor beta chains given below trace back to one sample, sequenced in a study of T cell changes during pregnancy in multiple sclerosis. The data were produced by immunoSEQ multiplex PCR, yet TCRdb's version contains in-frame clones alone and is incomplete. The repertoire consists of 60,000 to 80,000 clones, with less than 90% occurring once and the leading ten covering 3% to 4%. Sequencing used peripheral blood, obtained before pregnancy. The receptors originated from a female donor with multiple sclerosis, enrolled in a pregnancy study.

The rearrangement uses TRBV2 and TRBJ1-4, with D tentatively TRBD1 (5 bases). Looked up from germline, CDR1 is SNHLY and CDR2 is FYNNEI. The CDR3 has 15 residues. Trimming took 6 bases from V and 13 from J, leaving 24 bases between them. For the CDR3, the DNA is TGTGCCAGCAGAGATACCCGGGTCCATGGGGGGAGACTGTTTTTT. This sequence encodes CASRDTRVHGGRLFF.

This chain connects TRBV7-9 to TRBJ1-5; D is unresolved. Germline CDR1 is SEHNR and CDR2 is FQNEAQ (reference sequence). The CDR3 has 14 residues. The V gene lost 4 bases and the J gene lost 2 bases, with 9 bases spanning the gap. CDR3 in DNA: TGTGCCAGCAGCTCCCGGGAGGGCAATCAGCCCCAGCATTTT. It yields the protein CASSSREGNQPQHF.

This clone appeared a single time. The chain recombines TRBV20-1 with TRBJ2-3, with 10 bases fitting TRBD2. CDR1 and CDR2 from the germline V gene are DFQATT and SNEGSKA (reference sequence). Unmatched junction bases numbered 5, after V lost 6 bases and J lost 11 bases. The CDR3 is 11 residues long. The CDR3 sequence is CSASTSGVQYF. CDR3 DNA sequence: TGCAGTGCGAGCACTAGCGGGGTGCAGTATTTT.

This chain links TRBV19 with TRBJ2-4, with 7 positions matching TRBD2. V trimming: 7 bases; J trimming: 2 bases; junction bases outside the gene matches: 11. The CDR3 length is 16 residues. CDR1 and CDR2 (germline): LNHDA, SQIVND (reference sequence). The CDR3 protein is CASTHGGNPTKNIQYF. The CDR3 coding sequence is TGTGCCAGTACCCACGGGGGGAACCCTACCAAAAACATTCAGTACTTC.

The J gene is TRBJ2-5, the V gene TRBV5-1; D unresolved. The CDR3 contains 14 residues. V dropped 0 bases and J dropped 5 bases, with 11 bases sitting between them. Germline values: CDR1 SGHRS, CDR2 YFSETQ. The DNA for the CDR3 is TGCGCCAGCAGCTTGGGAAACCCCAGGGAGACCCAGTACTTC. This gives the protein CASSLGNPRETQYF.

The CDR3 region is CASSLTGPWPGGIGAEAFF. CDR3 nucleotide sequence: TGTGCCAGCAGCTTAACGGGGCCTTGGCCAGGGGGCATAGGCGCTGAAGCTTTCTTT. The chain uses TRBV7-3 and TRBJ1-1, with 8 bases that match TRBD1. The CDR3 sequence is 19 residues long. CDR1 is SGHTA, CDR2 FQGTGA, per germline. The V gene end was trimmed by 0 bases and the J gene end by 6 bases; junction bases not matched to a gene: 18.

This clone showed up just once. V gene TRBV5-1 combines with J gene TRBJ1-4; D uncertain. CDR1 is SGHRS, CDR2 YFSETQ, per germline. V was shortened by 1 base and J by 8 bases, with 9 bases between the two germline ends. The CDR3 length is 13 residues. The CDR3 DNA reads as TGCGCCAGCAGCTTGATCCTTCGGGAAAAACTGTTTTTT. It translates to CASSLILREKLFF.

The chain uses TRBV7-6 and TRBJ1-3; 7 bases agree with TRBD1. Germline CDR1 SGHVS, CDR2 FNYEAQ. Trimming at V came to 5 bases and at J to 0 bases, leaving 4 bases not matched to a gene. There are 15 residues in the CDR3. This CDR3 reads CASSPRDSSGNTIYF. For the CDR3, the DNA is TGTGCCAGCAGCCCGCGGGACAGCTCTGGAAACACCATATATTTT. The whole variable domain, filled in from reference TRBV7-6 and TRBJ1-3, reads GAGVSQSPRYKVTKRGQDVALRCDPISGHVSLYWYRQALGQGPEFLTYFNYEAQQDKSGLPNDRFSAERPEGSISTLTIQRTEQRDSAMYRCASSPRDSSGNTIYFGEGSWLTVV.

A word on this clone: The limits of the CDR3 on the DNA are not certain, so only TCRdb's listed CDR3 is given. The chain combines TRBV7-2 with TRBJ1-2. The CDR3 has 15 residues if both end residues are counted. Germline V gives CDR1 SGHTA, CDR2 FQGNSA. CDR3: CASSPTSGRASRDTF.

This clone has a single count. The chain recombines TRBV18 with TRBJ2-2; no firm D call. The CDR3 has 14 residues. Germline V gene data show CDR1 as KGHSH and CDR2 as LQKENI. V dropped 4 bases and J dropped 7 bases, with 13 bases sitting between them. The CDR3 loop reads CASSLDTSNGELFF. The CDR3 DNA reads TGTGCCAGCTCACTAGACACCTCGAACGGGGAGCTGTTTTTT. Together with reference TRBV18 and TRBJ2-2, the CDR3 gives the full variable domain: NAGVMQNPRHLVRRRGQEARLRCSPMKGHSHVYWYRQLPEEGLKFMVYLQKENIIDESGMPKERFSAEFPKEGPSILRIQQVVRGDSAAYFCASSLDTSNGELFFGEGSRLTVL.

The V and J genes are TRBV5-1 and TRBJ1-1; no firm D call. With 0 bases removed from V and 3 bases from J, the gap between germline ends came to 12 bases. This CDR3 has 15 residues. Germline V gene data show CDR1 as SGHRS and CDR2 as YFSETQ. The CDR3 is CASSLVGRKDTEAFF. CDR3 sequence (DNA): TGCGCCAGCAGCTTGGTAGGGAGAAAGGACACTGAAGCTTTCTTT.

This clone was observed a handful of times. The chain uses TRBV27 and TRBJ1-5; 8 bases line up with TRBD1. J lost 7 bases, V lost 5 bases, and 10 bases had no gene match. CDR3 size: 15 residues. Germline V lookup: CDR1 MNHEY, CDR2 SMNVEV (reference sequence). CDR3 sequence: CASSLRQGSYQPQHF. The CDR3 DNA follows: TGTGCCAGCAGTCTAAGACAGGGGAGCTACCAGCCCCAGCATTTT.

This chain links TRBV5-1 with TRBJ2-7; D possibly corresponds to TRBD1 (6 bases). The CDR3 runs 14 residues. Per the germline V gene, CDR1 is SGHRS and CDR2 is YFSETQ. V lost 3 bases and J lost 4, with 14 bases in between. CDR3 residues: CASSSTGHEYEQYF. Here the CDR3 DNA reads TGCGCCAGCAGCTCGACAGGACACGAATACGAGCAGTACTTC.

This chain connects TRBV30 to TRBJ2-1; possible D gene TRBD1, 6 bases. Per germline, CDR1 GTSNPN and CDR2 SVGIG (reference sequence). The CDR3 spans 14 residues. V was shortened by 4 bases and J by 13 bases, with 23 bases between the two germline ends. The CDR3 spells CAWNHERRQGSQFF. DNA for the CDR3: TGTGCCTGGAACCACGAACGCCGGCAGGGGAGTCAGTTCTTC.

This sequence joins TRBV6-6 and TRBJ2-1; a weak D match, TRBD2 (6 bases). The CDR3 has 15 amino acids. The ends were cut back, 11 bases at V and 6 bases at J, with 23 bases in the middle. Germline V lookup: CDR1 MNHNY, CDR2 SVGAGI (reference sequence). CDR3 in DNA: TGTGCCGCCCGGCGCGGGGACGACTGGTTCAATGAGCAGTTCTTC. This encodes CAARRGDDWFNEQFF.

V and J are TRBV5-1 and TRBJ2-6; D may be TRBD1 (6 bases). Germline values: CDR1 SGHRS, CDR2 YFSETQ. Trimming took 7 bases from V and 0 from J, leaving 23 bases between them. The CDR3 length is 19 residues. CDR3 loop: CASGIYGTFLSSGANVLTF. The CDR3 DNA reads TGCGCCAGCGGGATTTATGGGACATTTCTCAGCTCTGGGGCCAACGTCCTGACTTTC.